The 17 T cell receptor beta chains presented below share a single source sample, sequenced in a study of T-cell reconstitution after alpha-beta-depleted transplantation in children. Unique molecular identifiers featured in how the TCRbeta library was prepared. A single record per CDR3 protein comes from TCRdb applying MiXCR to the PCR reads. The table records approximately 1,000,000 distinct CDR3 sequences, less than 30% of them present only once. This material consisted of PBMCs, mostly from graft donor cells, taken 360 days after TCRalphabeta/CD19-depleted stem cell transplant. The receptors originated from a boy under two years old who had a stem cell transplant for SCID, so the T cells may come from the graft donor.

The chain uses TRBV6-2 or TRBV6-3 and TRBJ2-2, with D perhaps matching TRBD2 (5 bases). The CDR3 contains 14 residues. Germline V gene sequence: CDR1 MNHEY, CDR2 SVGEGT. The germline V and J ends were trimmed by 4 bases and 7 bases, with 13 bases remaining between them. CDR3 in amino acids: CASSSTRLGGELFF. CDR3 in DNA: TGTGCCAGCAGTTCTACTAGGTTGGGCGGGGAGCTGTTTTTT.

The V and J genes are TRBV12-3 or TRBV12-4 and TRBJ1-4; D is perhaps TRBD1 (5 bases). The CDR3 has 14 amino acids. V gave up 3 bases and J gave up 6 bases, with 11 bases separating them. This CDR3 reads CASSFRGPHEKLFF. CDR3 coding DNA: TGTGCCAGCAGTTTTAGGGGACCCCATGAAAAACTGTTTTTT.

This clonotype was picked up a small number of times. This rearrangement joins TRBV7-9 to TRBJ2-5, with TRBD1 matching 8 bases. Germline CDR1 is SEHNR and CDR2 is FQNEAQ (reference sequence). V was pared by 4 bases and J by 2 bases, with 6 bases of the junction left unmatched. The CDR3 totals 15 residues. DNA for the CDR3: TGTGCCAGCAGCTCCTGGACAGGGAGACAAGAGACCCAGTACTTC. Translation: CASSSWTGRQETQYF.

This clonotype has just a few counts. The chain uses TRBV20-1 and TRBJ2-1, with 7 nucleotides matching TRBD1. Trimming cost V 2 bases and J 4 bases; bases outside gene matches: 11. CDR3 length: 16 amino acids. Germline V gene lookup returns CDR1 DFQATT and CDR2 SNEGSKA (reference sequence). Here the CDR3 DNA reads TGCAGTGCTAGACGTCTCGGGCAGGGGGAATACAATGAGCAGTTCTTC. Translating gives CSARRLGQGEYNEQFF.

In DNA form, the CDR3 reads TGCAGTGCTAGAGACGCAGGGAGCAATCAGCCCCAGCATTTT. Protein product: CSARDAGSNQPQHF. This chain joins TRBV20-1 and TRBJ1-5, with TRBD1 as a possible D gene (5 bases). This CDR3 comprises 14 residues. Deletions cut 0 bases from V and 1 base from J, with 7 bases between. CDR1 and CDR2 from the germline V gene are DFQATT and SNEGSKA (reference sequence).

The chain is built from TRBV25-1 and TRBJ2-3, with 7 bases fitting TRBD1. CDR1 and CDR2 from the germline V gene are MGHDK and SYGVNS. CDR3 length: 16 residues. J lost 5 bases, V lost 1 base, and 9 bases had no gene match. The chain's CDR3 is CASSEFWTGRGDTQYF. The CDR3 nucleotides are TGTGCCAGCAGTGAATTTTGGACAGGAAGAGGAGATACGCAGTATTTT.

The chain combines TRBV9 with TRBJ2-5, with 10 bases aligning to TRBD2. The J segment lost 0 bases and the V segment lost 2 bases, leaving 4 bases of the junction unmatched. Germline CDR1 is SGDLS and CDR2 is YYNGEE. The CDR3 sequence is 16 residues long. The CDR3 DNA reads as TGTGCCAGCAGCGTCGGTCTAGCGGGGGACCAAGAGACCCAGTACTTC. Translating gives CASSVGLAGDQETQYF.

This clonotype occurred a few times. V usage is TRBV27 and J usage is TRBJ2-7; D may be TRBD1 (5 bases). This CDR3 has 14 residues. Per the germline V gene, CDR1 is MNHEY and CDR2 is SMNVEV (reference sequence). The V gene lost 6 bases and the J gene lost 0 bases, with 12 bases spanning the gap. Here the CDR3 reads CASSDRISSYEQYF. The CDR3 coding sequence is TGTGCCAGCAGCGACAGAATTTCCTCCTACGAGCAGTACTTC.

The genes are TRBV20-1 and TRBJ2-2; TRBD1 aligns across 11 bases. Germline V gene data show CDR1 as DFQATT and CDR2 as SNEGSKA (reference sequence). The V segment lost 4 bases and the J segment 1 base; nucleotides outside the gene matches: 2. The CDR3 loop spans 15 amino acids. In DNA form, the CDR3 reads TGCAGTGCTATGGACAGGGGGCAGAACACCGGGGAGCTGTTTTTT. Its protein product is CSAMDRGQNTGELFF.

V and J are TRBV20-1 and TRBJ2-1, with D uncertain. CDR3 length equals 13 residues. The V gene lost 4 bases and the J gene lost 3 bases, with 10 bases spanning the gap. Germline lookup yields CDR1 DFQATT and CDR2 SNEGSKA (reference sequence). The CDR3 loop is CSATFGGYNEQFF. The CDR3, as DNA: TGCAGTGCTACCTTCGGTGGCTACAATGAGCAGTTCTTC.

The rearrangement links TRBV7-9 to TRBJ2-3; D unclear. This CDR3 contains 14 residues. V was pared by 2 bases and J by 2 bases, with 8 bases between. The V gene's germline CDR1 is SEHNR and CDR2 FQNEAQ (reference sequence). The CDR3 nucleotides read TGTGCCAGCAGCTTAAAGCCAGACACAGATACGCAGTATTTT. Amino acids: CASSLKPDTDTQYF. Using reference TRBV7-9 and TRBJ2-3 for the parts outside the CDR3, the full variable domain is DTGVSQNPRHKITKRGQNVTFRCDPISEHNRLYWYRQTLGQGPEFLTYFQNEAQLEKSRLLSDRFSAERPKGSFSTLEIQRTEQGDSAMYLCASSLKPDTDTQYFGPGTRLTVL.

The V and J genes are TRBV20-1 and TRBJ2-7; D unclear. Germline CDR1 DFQATT, CDR2 SNEGSKA (reference sequence). The CDR3 is made up of 14 amino acids. The V end lost 6 bases, the J end lost 0 bases, and 15 bases lay between the germline ends. CDR3 sequence: CSAVSPDGSYEQYF. In DNA, the CDR3 is TGCAGTGCCGTAAGCCCGGACGGCTCCTACGAGCAGTACTTC.

The chain couples TRBV18 to TRBJ2-5, with D uncertain. CDR1 KGHSH and CDR2 LQKENI come from the germline V gene. V dropped 3 bases and J dropped 8 bases, with 16 bases sitting between them. The CDR3 sequence is 14 residues long. The DNA of the CDR3 is TGTGCCAGCTCACCGCCAGATAAAGTAACCACCCAGTACTTC. Amino acids: CASSPPDKVTTQYF.

This clonotype has just a few counts. The chain joins TRBV25-1 to TRBJ2-1; weak D call: TRBD2 (5 bases). CDR3 length equals 15 residues. Germline CDR1 is MGHDK and CDR2 is SYGVNS. The V and J ends lost 3 bases and 6 bases respectively, with 15 bases between them. The chain's CDR3 is CASSDPSVGGNEQFF. The CDR3 region has the DNA TGTGCCAGCAGTGATCCGAGCGTCGGAGGCAATGAGCAGTTCTTC.

This chain connects TRBV10-3 to TRBJ2-7, with 13 bases fitting TRBD2. This CDR3 spans 15 amino acids. V lost 7 bases to trimming and J lost 2 bases; unmatched junction nucleotides: 5. Germline CDR1 ENHRY, CDR2 SYGVKD. CDR3 protein: CAITMGLAGPYEQYF. The DNA for the CDR3 is TGTGCCATCACCATGGGACTAGCGGGGCCCTACGAGCAGTACTTC.

This clonotype appeared a few times. The V call is TRBV5-1, the J call TRBJ1-2; TRBD1 aligns across 8 bases. This CDR3 has 14 residues. Germline V gene sequence: CDR1 SGHRS, CDR2 YFSETQ. V was clipped by 4 bases and J by 4 bases; unmatched bases: 6. This CDR3 is CASSVTGGRYGYTF. CDR3 nucleotides: TGCGCCAGCAGCGTTACAGGGGGACGCTATGGCTACACCTTC.

The chain has TRBV7-6 and TRBJ1-3; D might be TRBD1 (5 bases). This CDR3 is 16 amino acids long. Per germline, CDR1 SGHVS and CDR2 FNYEAQ. V was cut by 0 bases and J by 0 bases, with 9 bases left in between. The CDR3 region has the DNA TGTGCCAGCAGCTTAGCGACAGCGCGCTCTGGAAACACCATATATTTT. It translates to CASSLATARSGNTIYF.